The rows below give T cell receptor beta chains drawn from one sample of a study of graft-versus-host responses after intestinal transplantation. The protocol was immunoSEQ multiplex PCR, while the TCRdb copy is restricted to in-frame clones and leaves out a portion. This repertoire shows 15,000 to 20,000 clones, about a third found once; its top ten account for 1.5% to 2%. The sequencing here drew on alloreactive CD4+ T cells from a mixed lymphocyte reaction culture, taken before transplantation. These receptors were obtained from a human patient who was an organ donor for intestinal transplantation. CDR3s leave out the opening cysteine and the closing phenylalanine or tryptophan.

CDR3 protein: ASSPNPPDTQY
J gene: TRBJ2-3
V gene: TRBV7-2

CDR3 protein: ASSYSGRMNTEAF
J gene: TRBJ1-1
V gene: TRBV6-5

CDR3 protein: ASSLFRGPGELF
J gene: TRBJ2-2
V gene: TRBV5-1

CDR3 protein: ASQGAGRDIQY
J gene: TRBJ2-4
V gene: TRBV27

CDR3 protein: AWVLAGTDTQY
J gene: TRBJ2-3
V gene: TRBV30

CDR3 protein: ASSSGANYGYT
J gene: TRBJ1-2
V gene: TRBV7-2

CDR3 protein: ASSLGGDYGYT
J gene: TRBJ1-2
V gene: TRBV7-2

CDR3 protein: ASSPPPGGTEAF
J gene: TRBJ1-1
V gene: TRBV18

CDR3 protein: ASSYSYQGQSPLH
J gene: TRBJ1-6
V gene: TRBV6-5

CDR3 protein: ASRHTPGQLNTEAF
J gene: TRBJ1-1
V gene: TRBV6-7

CDR3 protein: ASSSPGKSYGYT
J gene: TRBJ1-2
V gene: TRBV28

CDR3 protein: ASSPTDQPQH
J gene: TRBJ1-5
V gene: TRBV7-3

CDR3 protein: ASSLGRGREGNEQF
J gene: TRBJ2-1
V gene: TRBV5-4

CDR3 protein: ASSLGQWTEAF
J gene: TRBJ1-1
V gene: TRBV5-1

CDR3 protein: ASGLSGVVDTQY
J gene: TRBJ2-3
V gene: TRBV2

CDR3 protein: ASSLPGQGYEQY
J gene: TRBJ2-7
V gene: TRBV7-2